Each of the 10 T cell receptor beta chains below was sequenced from the same sample in a study of metastatic and nonmetastatic thyroid tumors. Treatment of any kind had been given to no patient before thyroid surgery. With MiXCR, TCRdb called clones anew from the PCR reads. The sample lists about 25,000 clones; approximately 20% were seen once. The material sequenced was blood. These TCRs come from a female donor with papillary thyroid cancer or a benign thyroid nodule (not recorded which). Some clones in this sample may be carry-over from other donors' samples.

This clone was counted many times. The chain uses TRBV11-2 and TRBJ1-3, with TRBD1 matching 8 bases. Germline-derived CDR1 and CDR2 are SGHAT and FQNNGV. This CDR3 is 17 amino acids long. The J segment lost 2 bases and the V segment lost 4 bases, leaving 10 bases of the junction unmatched. The CDR3 nucleotides read TGTGCCAGCAGCTCAGGGTTCAGGGGGCCTGCTGGAAACACCATATATTTT. It translates to CASSSGFRGPAGNTIYF.

The CDR3 bases are TGTGCCAGCAGTTTCCTACAGGGGTGTAGCGGGAGCTTTGTATATACGCAGTATTTT. This gives the protein CASSFLQGCSGSFVYTQYF. The genes are TRBV12-3 or TRBV12-4 and TRBJ2-3, with 9 bases lining up with TRBD2. The CDR3 extends over 19 amino acids. The junction had 20 bases not matched to a gene; V was cut back by 3 bases and J by 7 bases.

Of note for this clone: At one boundary the junction diverges from the germline segment, which might be a read error. Other nucleotide sequences in the sample specify the same CDR3. The chain uses TRBV20-1 and TRBJ1-5; D remains ambiguous. This CDR3 region has 13 residues. The germline gives CDR1 DFQATT, CDR2 SNEGSKA (reference sequence). The CDR3 bases are TGCAGTGCTAGAGTTGGGTTGGGTCAGCCACAGCATTTT. This gives the protein CSARVGLGQPQHF.

In this sample, this clone turned up a few times. This chain connects TRBV6-6 to TRBJ1-2; D unresolved. Trimming cost V 2 bases and J 0 bases, with 7 bases left between them. The germline V gene encodes CDR1 MNHNY and CDR2 SVGAGI (reference sequence). CDR3 length equals 14 residues. The CDR3 nucleotides are TGTGCCAGCAGTTACACGGTTTCTAACTATGGCTACACCTTC. Its translation is CASSYTVSNYGYTF.

This clone occurred many times. V usage is TRBV5-1 and J usage is TRBJ2-5, with D perhaps TRBD2 (6 bases). Germline V gives CDR1 SGHRS, CDR2 YFSETQ. The CDR3 runs to 13 residues. With 3 bases removed from V and 3 bases from J, the gap between germline ends came to 9 bases. The CDR3 region has the DNA TGCGCCAGCAGCTCGGGACTTAAAGAGACCCAGTACTTC. Its translation: CASSSGLKETQYF.

This clone was detected many times. The identical CDR3 is also encoded by other nucleotide sequences in the sample. The rearrangement joins TRBV30 to TRBJ2-3, with D uncertain. In germline, CDR1 is GTSNPN, CDR2 SVGIG (reference sequence). Between the trimmed V and J ends, which lost 0 bases and 2 bases, there was a span of 6 bases. The CDR3 contains 13 residues. CDR3 residues: CAWSVKATDTQYF. The CDR3, as DNA: TGTGCCTGGAGTGTAAAGGCCACAGATACGCAGTATTTT.

This clone was detected once. For the CDR3, the DNA is TGCAGTGCTAAGAGCGGACTAGCTCCCTACCTTAGCACAGATACGCAGTATTTT. Amino acids: CSAKSGLAPYLSTDTQYF. The gene calls are TRBV20-1 and TRBJ2-3; 8 positions match TRBD2. The V gene end was trimmed by 4 bases and the J gene end by 0 bases; junction bases not matched to a gene: 15. This CDR3 comprises 18 residues. The germline CDR1 and CDR2 sequences are DFQATT and SNEGSKA (reference sequence).

This clone was counted at least ten times. This chain uses TRBV20-1 with TRBJ1-6; D remains unclear. The germline CDR1 and CDR2 sequences are DFQATT and SNEGSKA (reference sequence). V lost 3 bases and J 7 bases, leaving 16 bases between the germline ends. This CDR3 has 15 residues. CDR3 DNA sequence: TGCAGTGCTAGGAACCCCGGGTCGGGGAATTCACCCCTCCACTTT. Residues: CSARNPGSGNSPLHF.

This clone was seen ten or more times. V is TRBV27 and J is TRBJ2-5; D remains unclear. Trimming pared 5 bases from V and 2 bases from J, leaving 9 bases between. Germline V gene lookup returns CDR1 MNHEY and CDR2 SMNVEV (reference sequence). The CDR3 loop spans 13 amino acids. The CDR3 DNA is TGTGCCAGCAGTCCCCTCCTTCAAGAGACCCAGTACTTC. Translation: CASSPLLQETQYF.

This clone was seen repeatedly, ten times or more. The rearrangement joins TRBV4-3 to TRBJ1-2; 10 bases agree with TRBD1. The V and J ends lost 0 bases and 2 bases, in that order; junction bases with no gene match: 6. Germline CDR1 and CDR2: LGHNA and YSLEER. There are 17 residues in the CDR3. The CDR3 DNA sequence: TGCGCCAGCAGCCAAGATCTGACAGGGGGCTGGAACTATGGCTACACCTTC. This translates into CASSQDLTGGWNYGYTF.